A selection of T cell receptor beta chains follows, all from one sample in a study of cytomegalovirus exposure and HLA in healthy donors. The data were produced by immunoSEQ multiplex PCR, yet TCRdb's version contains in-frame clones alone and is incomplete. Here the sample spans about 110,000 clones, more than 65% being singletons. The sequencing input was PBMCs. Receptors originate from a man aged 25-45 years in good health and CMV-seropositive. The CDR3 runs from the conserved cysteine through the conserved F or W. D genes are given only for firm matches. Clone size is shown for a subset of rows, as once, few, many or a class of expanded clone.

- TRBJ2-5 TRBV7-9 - CASSLDRDRAQYF TGTGCCAGCAGCTTAGACAGGGATAGGGCCCAGTACTTC
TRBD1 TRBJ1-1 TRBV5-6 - CASSLVGTGGGGLEAFF TGTGCCAGCAGCTTGGTGGGGACAGGTGGAGGAGGGCTTGAAGCTTTCTTT
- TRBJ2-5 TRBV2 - CASRPGFSAGGETQYF TGTGCCAGCAGGCCCGGTTTTAGCGCTGGGGGGGAGACCCAGTACTTC
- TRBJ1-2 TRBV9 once CASSVGRGNYGYTF TGTGCCAGCAGCGTAGGAAGGGGAAACTATGGCTACACCTTC
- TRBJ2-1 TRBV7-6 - CASRSAGAEQFF TGTGCCAGCAGGTCGGCAGGCGCTGAGCAGTTCTTC
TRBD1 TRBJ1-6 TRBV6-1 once CASSTGDPYSPLHF TGTGCCAGCAGCACAGGGGACCCCTATTCACCCCTCCACTTT
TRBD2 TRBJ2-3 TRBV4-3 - CASSQGVAGDPDTQYF TGCGCCAGCAGCCAAGGGGTAGCGGGGGATCCAGATACGCAGTATTTT
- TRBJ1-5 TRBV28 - CASSSVSNQPQHF TGTGCCAGCAGCTCCGTTAGCAATCAGCCCCAGCATTTT
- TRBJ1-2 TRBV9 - CASSPHFMWRQELYGYTF TGTGCCAGCAGCCCACACTTCATGTGGCGACAGGAACTTTATGGCTACACCTTC
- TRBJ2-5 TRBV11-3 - CASSQGGLRQETQYF TGTGCCAGCAGTCAGGGGGGTCTCAGGCAAGAGACCCAGTACTTC
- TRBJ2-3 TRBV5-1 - CASSPRQVYTDTQYF TGCGCCAGCAGCCCTAGACAGGTATACACAGATACGCAGTATTTT
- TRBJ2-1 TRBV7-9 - CASSLGAGDGNEQFF TGTGCCAGCAGCTTAGGGGCAGGGGATGGCAATGAGCAGTTCTTC
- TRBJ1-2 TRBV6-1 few CASTRDFYGYTF TGTGCCAGCACTCGGGATTTCTATGGCTACACCTTC
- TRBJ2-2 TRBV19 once CASSPGLNTGELFF TGTGCCAGTAGTCCGGGACTCAACACCGGGGAGCTGTTTTTT
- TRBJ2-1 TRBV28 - CASSYTIYNEQFF TGTGCCAGCAGCTACACTATTTACAATGAGCAGTTCTTC
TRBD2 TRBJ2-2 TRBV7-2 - CASRPSGGLYQAGELFF TGTGCCAGCAGACCTAGCGGGGGTTTGTATCAGGCCGGGGAGCTGTTTTTT
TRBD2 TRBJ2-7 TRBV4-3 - CASSQEGGVPYEQYF TGCGCCAGCAGCCAAGAGGGAGGGGTCCCCTACGAGCAGTACTTC
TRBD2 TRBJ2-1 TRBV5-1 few CASSPFALAGVYNEQFF TGCGCCAGCAGCCCGTTCGCCCTAGCGGGGGTCTACAATGAGCAGTTCTTC
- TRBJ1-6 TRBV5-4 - CASSLGRDANSPLHF TGTGCCAGCAGCTTGGGGAGGGATGCAAATTCACCCCTCCACTTT
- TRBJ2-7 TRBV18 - CASSPSVSSYEQYF TGTGCCAGCTCACCATCAGTCAGCTCCTACGAGCAGTACTTC
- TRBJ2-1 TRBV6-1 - CASSRGAVGNEQFF TGTGCCAGCAGTCGGGGGGCGGTAGGCAATGAGCAGTTCTTC
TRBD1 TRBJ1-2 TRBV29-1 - CSVLAPGTGDYGYTF TGCAGCGTCCTAGCCCCCGGGACAGGAGACTATGGCTACACCTTC
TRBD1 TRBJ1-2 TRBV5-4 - CASSTTGSGDYGYTF TGTGCCAGCAGCACGACAGGGTCGGGTGACTATGGCTACACCTTC
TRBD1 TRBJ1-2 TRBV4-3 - CASSPDRGRVYGYTF TGCGCCAGCAGCCCGGACAGGGGGCGGGTCTATGGCTACACCTTC
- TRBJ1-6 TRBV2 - CASSPGWASPLHF TGTGCCAGCAGTCCAGGGTGGGCTTCACCCCTCCACTTT
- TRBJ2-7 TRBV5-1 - CASSLRQRTYEQYF TGCGCCAGCAGCTTGCGGCAGCGGACCTACGAGCAGTACTTC
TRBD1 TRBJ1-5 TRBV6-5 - CASSSGQGDQPQHF TGTGCCAGCAGTTCGGGACAGGGTGATCAGCCCCAGCATTTT
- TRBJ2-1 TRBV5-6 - CASSSWAGGQFF TGTGCCAGCAGCAGCTGGGCCGGGGGACAGTTCTTC
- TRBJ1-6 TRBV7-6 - CASSRGTSDNSPLHF TGTGCCAGCAGCCGAGGGACATCGGACAATTCACCCCTCCACTTT
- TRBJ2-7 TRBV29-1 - CSVGQEKTYEQYF TGCAGCGTGGGGCAGGAGAAAACCTACGAGCAGTACTTC
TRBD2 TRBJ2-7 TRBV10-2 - CASRRGTYEQYF TGCGCCAGCAGGCGGGGGACCTACGAGCAGTACTTC
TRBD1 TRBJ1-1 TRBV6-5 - CASSRPNQGAEAFF TGTGCCAGCAGCCGCCCAAACCAGGGGGCTGAAGCTTTCTTT
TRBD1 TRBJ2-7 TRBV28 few CASSNAPDRSYEQYF TGTGCCAGCAGTAATGCCCCGGACAGGTCCTACGAGCAGTACTTC
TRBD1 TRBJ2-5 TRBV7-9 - CASRGPDRGLETQYF TGTGCCAGCCGGGGCCCCGACAGGGGGCTGGAGACCCAGTACTTC
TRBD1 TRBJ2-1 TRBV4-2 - CASNTQGALPNEQFF TGTGCCAGCAATACACAGGGGGCTCTGCCCAATGAGCAGTTCTTC
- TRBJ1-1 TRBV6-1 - CASKYRVGMNTEAFF TGTGCCAGCAAATACAGGGTAGGAATGAACACTGAAGCTTTCTTT
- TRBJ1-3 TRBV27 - CASSSRGTGNTIYF TGTGCCAGCAGTTCACGGGGTACTGGAAACACCATATATTTT
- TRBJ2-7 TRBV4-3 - CASSQGPGYEQYF TGCGCCAGCAGCCAAGGGCCGGGTTACGAGCAGTACTTC
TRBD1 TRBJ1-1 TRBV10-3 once CAITLNRDRGTEAFF TGTGCCATCACCCTAAACAGGGACAGGGGCACTGAAGCTTTCTTT
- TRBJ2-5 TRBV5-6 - CASSWTIGETQYF TGTGCCAGCAGCTGGACTATCGGAGAGACCCAGTACTTC
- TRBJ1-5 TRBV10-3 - CAISAGGNGNQPQHF TGTGCCATCAGTGCCGGGGGGAACGGCAATCAGCCCCAGCATTTT
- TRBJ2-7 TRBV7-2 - CASSFQTGGAYEQYF TGTGCCAGCAGCTTCCAAACGGGGGGCGCCTACGAGCAGTACTTC
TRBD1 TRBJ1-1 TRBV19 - CASSIRGQGAEAFF TGTGCCAGTAGTATTAGGGGACAGGGCGCTGAAGCTTTCTTT
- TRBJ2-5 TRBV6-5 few CASSYSILTGQETQYF TGTGCCAGCAGTTACTCGATCCTGACAGGACAAGAGACCCAGTACTTC
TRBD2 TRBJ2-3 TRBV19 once CASAGGATDTQYF TGTGCCAGTGCCGGGGGGGCGACAGATACGCAGTATTTT
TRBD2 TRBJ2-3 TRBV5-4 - CASPGGVTTDTQYF TGTGCCAGCCCCGGGGGGGTGACCACAGATACGCAGTATTTT
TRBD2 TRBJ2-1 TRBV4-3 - CASSPHRTSGNEQFF TGCGCCAGCAGCCCCCACAGGACTAGCGGGAATGAGCAGTTCTTC
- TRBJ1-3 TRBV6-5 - CASRGGSSGNTIYF TGTGCCAGCAGGGGAGGGAGCTCTGGAAACACCATATATTTT
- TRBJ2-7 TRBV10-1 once CASNKYEQYF TGCGCCAGCAATAAATACGAGCAGTACTTC
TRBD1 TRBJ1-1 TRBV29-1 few CSVAKGAGGTEAFF TGCAGCGTGGCGAAGGGGGCAGGGGGCACTGAAGCTTTCTTT
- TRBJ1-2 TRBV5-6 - CASSLVGSNYGYTF TGTGCCAGCAGCTTGGTTGGCAGTAACTATGGCTACACCTTC
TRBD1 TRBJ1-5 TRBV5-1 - CASSLEQGSQPQHF TGCGCCAGCAGCTTGGAACAGGGGAGTCAGCCCCAGCATTTT
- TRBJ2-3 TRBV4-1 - CASSQGRGTDTQYF TGCGCCAGCAGCCAAGGAAGAGGCACAGATACGCAGTATTTT
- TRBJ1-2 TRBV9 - CASSPYRVPGDGYTF TGTGCCAGCAGCCCCTACAGGGTGCCGGGTGATGGCTACACCTTC
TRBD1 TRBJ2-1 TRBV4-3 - CASSRQGVGSYNEQFF TGCGCCAGCAGCCGTCAGGGGGTAGGCTCCTACAATGAGCAGTTCTTC
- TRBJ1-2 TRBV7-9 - CSSSLGAVFYGYTF TGTTCCAGCAGCTTAGGCGCGGTTTTCTATGGCTACACCTTC
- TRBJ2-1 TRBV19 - CASSPWTGEYNEQFF TGTGCCAGTAGTCCGTGGACTGGGGAGTACAATGAGCAGTTCTTC
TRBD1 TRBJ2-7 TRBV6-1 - CATGQGTSSYEQYF TGTGCCACAGGACAGGGGACAAGCTCCTACGAGCAGTACTTC